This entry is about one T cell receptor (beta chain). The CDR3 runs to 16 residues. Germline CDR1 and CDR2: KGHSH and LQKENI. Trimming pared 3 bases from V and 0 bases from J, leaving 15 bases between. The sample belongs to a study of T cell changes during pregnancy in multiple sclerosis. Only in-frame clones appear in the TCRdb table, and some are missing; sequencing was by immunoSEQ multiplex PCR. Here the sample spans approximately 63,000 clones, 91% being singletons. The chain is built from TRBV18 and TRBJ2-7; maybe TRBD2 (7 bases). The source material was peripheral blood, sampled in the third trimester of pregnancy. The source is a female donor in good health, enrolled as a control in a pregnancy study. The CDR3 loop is CASSPQGRAYSYEQYF. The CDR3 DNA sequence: TGTGCCAGCTCACCCCAGGGGAGGGCATACTCCTACGAGCAGTACTTC.